The table lists the clone carrying this T cell receptor (beta chain) with a count of one. Antigen: not known. V dropped 5 bases and J dropped 3; count of bases not matched to a gene: 7. Germline lookup yields CDR1 SGHTA and CDR2 FQGNSA. This CDR3 contains 14 residues. Sequencing used immunoSEQ multiplex PCR; TCRdb keeps in-frame clones, though not all of them. The sample shows 50,000 to 65,000 clones, 87% of them seen only once. The record originates from a study of a mutant IDH1 vaccine in newly diagnosed glioma. Across the whole study: Patients were given eight vaccinations, scheduled in weeks 1, 3, 5, 7, 11, 15, 19 and 23. Most had both radiotherapy and temozolomide beforehand; others had only one.

The time point was: week 23, last vaccination. A 20-mer mutant IDH1 peptide at 300 ug was injected subcutaneously with topical imiquimod. The V gene is TRBV7-2, the J gene TRBJ2-7; 7 bases align to TRBD1. The sequencing here drew on PBMCs, taken from a glioma patient whose treatment included an IDH1 peptide vaccine. The TCR was taken from a middle-aged man with glioma. The CDR3 protein is CASSQRQGHYEQYF. The CDR3 nucleotides are TGTGCCAGCAGCCAGAGACAGGGCCACTACGAGCAGTACTTC.